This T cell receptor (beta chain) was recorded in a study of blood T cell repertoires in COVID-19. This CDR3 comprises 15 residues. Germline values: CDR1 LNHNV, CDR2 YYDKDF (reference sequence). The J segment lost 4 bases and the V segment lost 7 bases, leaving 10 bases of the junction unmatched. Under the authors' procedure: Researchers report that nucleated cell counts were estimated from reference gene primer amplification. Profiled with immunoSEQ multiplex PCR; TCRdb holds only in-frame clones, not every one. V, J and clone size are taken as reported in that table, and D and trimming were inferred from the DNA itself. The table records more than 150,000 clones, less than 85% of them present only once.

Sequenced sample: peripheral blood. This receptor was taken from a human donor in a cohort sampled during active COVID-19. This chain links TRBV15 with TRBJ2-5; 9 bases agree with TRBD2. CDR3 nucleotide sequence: TGTGCCACCACCCCGGGCGGGGGGGCGCTAGAGACCCAGTACTTC. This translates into CATTPGGGALETQYF.